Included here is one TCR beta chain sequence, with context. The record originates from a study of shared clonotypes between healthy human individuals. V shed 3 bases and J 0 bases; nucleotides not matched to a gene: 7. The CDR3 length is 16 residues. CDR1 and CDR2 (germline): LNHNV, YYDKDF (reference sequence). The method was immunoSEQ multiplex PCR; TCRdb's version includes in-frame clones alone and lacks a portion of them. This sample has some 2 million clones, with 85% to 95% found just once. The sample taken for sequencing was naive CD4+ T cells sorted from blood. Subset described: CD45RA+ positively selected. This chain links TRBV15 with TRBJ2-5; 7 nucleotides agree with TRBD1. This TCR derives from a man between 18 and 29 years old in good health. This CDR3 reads CATSSTGQYHQETQYF. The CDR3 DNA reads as TGTGCCACCAGCAGTACGGGACAGTACCACCAAGAGACCCAGTACTTC. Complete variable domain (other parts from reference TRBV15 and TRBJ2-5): DAMVIQNPRYQVTQFGKPVTLSCSQTLNHNVMYWYQQKSSQAPKLLFHYYDKDFNNEADTPDNFQSRRPNTSFCFLDIRSPGLGDTAMYLCATSSTGQYHQETQYFGPGTRLLVL.